This TCR beta chain was sequenced during a study of cytomegalovirus exposure and HLA in healthy donors. Study-level points and caveats: It emerged from a later analysis that several of the most significant clusters appeared to be linked to common viral pathogens. In a later analysis, at a false discovery rate of 0.05, under 20,000 TCR beta sequences were associated with HLA alleles.

The study ran its PCR with 60 Vbeta and 13 Jbeta primers. Authors' data handling: Per a later analysis, the number of unique TCR beta chains was about 78 million, of which 9 million to 14 million were shared. The method was immunoSEQ multiplex PCR; TCRdb's version includes in-frame clones alone and lacks a portion of them. Clonal size and the V and J genes are those of that table, whereas D and trimming came from the DNA. This table has some 130,000 clones, about 80% appearing once. The CDR3 totals 16 residues. CDR1 SGDLS and CDR2 YYNGEE come from the germline V gene. Trimming pared 0 bases from V and 6 bases from J, leaving 18 bases between. Points on this clone: Its specificity is not known.

The chain couples TRBV9 to TRBJ1-2, with TRBD1 as a possible D gene (6 bases). This receptor was obtained from a man between 25 and 39 years old in good health and CMV-seronegative. Sequencing was carried out using PBMCs. In nucleotides, the CDR3 is TGTGCCAGCAGCGTAGCTACACAGGGCATCCCTGATGGCTACACCTTC. Protein sequence: CASSVATQGIPDGYTF.